The T cell receptor beta chain described here comes from a study of shared clonotypes between healthy human individuals. In germline, CDR1 is KGHSH, CDR2 LQKENI. CDR3 length: 14 residues. Between the trimmed V and J ends, which lost 6 bases and 8 bases, there was a span of 16 bases. Some clones are missing from TCRdb's copy, which holds only in-frame ones; the method was immunoSEQ multiplex PCR. The table has some 900,000 clones, over 75% seen once; the top ten hold over 1.3%. V is TRBV18 and J is TRBJ2-2; no clear D gene. The source material was memory CD4+ T cells sorted from blood. The subset was: CD45RA-negative fraction. This TCR derives from a man younger than 35 in good health. The CDR3 nucleotides read TGTGCCAGCTCCCCGGGTCAGACCGGAGGGGAGCTGTTTTTT. Protein sequence: CASSPGQTGGELFF.